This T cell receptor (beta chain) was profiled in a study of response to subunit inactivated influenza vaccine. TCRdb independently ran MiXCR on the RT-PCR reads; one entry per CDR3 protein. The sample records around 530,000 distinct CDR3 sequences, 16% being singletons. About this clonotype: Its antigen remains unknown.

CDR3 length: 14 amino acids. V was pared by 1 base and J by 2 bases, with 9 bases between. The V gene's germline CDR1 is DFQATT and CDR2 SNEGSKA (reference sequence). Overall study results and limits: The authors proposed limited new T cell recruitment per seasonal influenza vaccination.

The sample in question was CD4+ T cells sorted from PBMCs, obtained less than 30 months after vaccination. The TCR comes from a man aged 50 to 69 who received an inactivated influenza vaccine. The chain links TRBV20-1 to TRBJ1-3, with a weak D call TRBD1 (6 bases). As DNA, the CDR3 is TGCAGTGCTAGAGTGGGGGGCGCTGGAAACACCATATATTTT. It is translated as CSARVGGAGNTIYF.